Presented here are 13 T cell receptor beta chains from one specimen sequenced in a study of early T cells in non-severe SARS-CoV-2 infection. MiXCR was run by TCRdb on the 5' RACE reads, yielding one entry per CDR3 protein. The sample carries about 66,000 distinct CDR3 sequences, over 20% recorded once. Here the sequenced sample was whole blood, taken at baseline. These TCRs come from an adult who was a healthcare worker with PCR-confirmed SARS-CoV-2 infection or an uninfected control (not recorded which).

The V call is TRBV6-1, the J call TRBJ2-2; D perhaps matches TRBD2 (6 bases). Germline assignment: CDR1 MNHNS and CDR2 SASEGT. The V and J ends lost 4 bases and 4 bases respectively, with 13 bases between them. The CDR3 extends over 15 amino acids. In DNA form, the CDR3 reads TGTGCCAGCAGTGGGCGGGGAGAGTTCACCGGGGAGCTGTTTTTT. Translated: CASSGRGEFTGELFF.

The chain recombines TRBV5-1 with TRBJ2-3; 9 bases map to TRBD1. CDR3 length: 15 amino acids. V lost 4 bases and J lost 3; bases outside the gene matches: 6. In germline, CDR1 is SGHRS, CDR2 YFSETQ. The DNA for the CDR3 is TGCGCCAGCAGCGGAGGACAGGGGTTGACAGATACGCAGTATTTT. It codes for CASSGGQGLTDTQYF. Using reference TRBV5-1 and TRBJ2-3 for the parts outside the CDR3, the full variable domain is KAGVTQTPRYLIKTRGQQVTLSCSPISGHRSVSWYQQTPGQGLQFLFEYFSETQRNKGNFPGRFSGRQFSNSRSEMNVSTLELGDSALYLCASSGGQGLTDTQYFGPGTRLTVL.

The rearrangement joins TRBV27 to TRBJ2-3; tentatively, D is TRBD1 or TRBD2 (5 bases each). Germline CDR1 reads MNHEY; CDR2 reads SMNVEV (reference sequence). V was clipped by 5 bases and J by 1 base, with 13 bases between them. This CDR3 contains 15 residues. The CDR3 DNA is TGTGCCAGCAGTGTCGGGGCAGGTCGCACAGATACGCAGTATTTT. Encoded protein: CASSVGAGRTDTQYF.

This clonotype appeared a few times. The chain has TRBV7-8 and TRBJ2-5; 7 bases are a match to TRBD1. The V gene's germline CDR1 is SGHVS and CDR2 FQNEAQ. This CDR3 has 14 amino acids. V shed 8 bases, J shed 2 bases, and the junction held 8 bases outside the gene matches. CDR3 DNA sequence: TGTGCCAGCTACAGGGGCCCCCTACAAGAGACCCAGTACTTC. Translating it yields CASYRGPLQETQYF.

Here the CDR3 reads CASSTGGVYGYTF. The CDR3 coding sequence is TGTGCCAGCAGTACGGGAGGGGTCTATGGCTACACCTTC. The rearrangement links TRBV12-3 or TRBV12-4 to TRBJ1-2; perhaps TRBD1 as D (5 bases). V lost 5 bases and J lost 4, with 11 bases in between. The CDR3 runs 13 residues.

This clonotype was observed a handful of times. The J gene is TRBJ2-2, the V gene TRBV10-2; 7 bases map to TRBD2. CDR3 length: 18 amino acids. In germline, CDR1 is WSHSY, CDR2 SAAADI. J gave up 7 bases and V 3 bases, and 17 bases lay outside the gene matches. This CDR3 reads CASSDPRTSAAGYGELFF. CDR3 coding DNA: TGCGCCAGCAGTGATCCCCGAACTAGCGCGGCCGGATACGGGGAGCTGTTTTTT.

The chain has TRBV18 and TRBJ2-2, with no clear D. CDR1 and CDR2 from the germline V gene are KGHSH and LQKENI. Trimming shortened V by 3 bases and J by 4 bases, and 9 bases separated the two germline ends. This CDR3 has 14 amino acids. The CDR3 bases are TGTGCCAGCTCACCTCAGTCGATCACCGGGGAGCTGTTTTTT. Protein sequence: CASSPQSITGELFF. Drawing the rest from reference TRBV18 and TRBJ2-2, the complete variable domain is NAGVMQNPRHLVRRRGQEARLRCSPMKGHSHVYWYRQLPEEGLKFMVYLQKENIIDESGMPKERFSAEFPKEGPSILRIQQVVRGDSAAYFCASSPQSITGELFFGEGSRLTVL.

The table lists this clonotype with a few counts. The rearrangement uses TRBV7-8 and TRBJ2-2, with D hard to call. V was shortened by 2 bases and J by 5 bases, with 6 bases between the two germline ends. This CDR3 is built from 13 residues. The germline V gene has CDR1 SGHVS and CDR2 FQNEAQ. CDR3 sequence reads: CASSLSGTGELFF. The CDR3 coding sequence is TGTGCCAGCAGCTTATCCGGTACCGGGGAGCTGTTTTTT. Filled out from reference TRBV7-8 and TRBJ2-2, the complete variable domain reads GAGVSQSPRYKVAKRGQDVALRCDPISGHVSLFWYQQALGQGPEFLTYFQNEAQLDKSGLPSDRFFAERPEGSVSTLKIQRTQQEDSAVYLCASSLSGTGELFFGEGSRLTVL.

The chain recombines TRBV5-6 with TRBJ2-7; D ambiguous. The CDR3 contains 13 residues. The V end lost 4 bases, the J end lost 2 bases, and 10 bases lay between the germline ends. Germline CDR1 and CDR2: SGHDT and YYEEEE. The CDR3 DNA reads TGTGCCAGCAGCCTAGATAGAACCTACGAGCAGTACTTC. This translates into CASSLDRTYEQYF. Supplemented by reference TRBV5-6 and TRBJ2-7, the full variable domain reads DAGVTQSPTHLIKTRGQQVTLRCSPKSGHDTVSWYQQALGQGPQFIFQYYEEEERQRGNFPDRFSGHQFPNYSSELNVNALLLGDSALYLCASSLDRTYEQYFGPGTRLTVT.

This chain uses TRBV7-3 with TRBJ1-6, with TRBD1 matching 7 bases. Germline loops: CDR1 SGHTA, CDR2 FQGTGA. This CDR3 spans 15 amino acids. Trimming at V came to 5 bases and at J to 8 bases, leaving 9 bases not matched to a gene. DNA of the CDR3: TGTGCCAGCAGCCAATCTACAGGGGCGGATTCACCCCTCCACTTT. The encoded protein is CASSQSTGADSPLHF.

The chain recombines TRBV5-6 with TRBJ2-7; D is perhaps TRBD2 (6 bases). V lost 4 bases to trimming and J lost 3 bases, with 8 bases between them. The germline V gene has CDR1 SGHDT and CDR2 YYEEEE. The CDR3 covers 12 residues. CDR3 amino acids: CASSGGVYEQYF. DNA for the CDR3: TGTGCCAGCAGCGGAGGGGTCTACGAGCAGTACTTC.

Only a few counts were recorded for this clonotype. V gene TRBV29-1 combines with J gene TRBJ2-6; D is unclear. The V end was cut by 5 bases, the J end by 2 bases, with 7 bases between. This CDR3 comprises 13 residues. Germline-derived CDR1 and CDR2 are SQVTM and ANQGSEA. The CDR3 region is CSVSPPGANVLTF. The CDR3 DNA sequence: TGCAGCGTTTCCCCGCCTGGGGCCAACGTCCTGACTTTC.

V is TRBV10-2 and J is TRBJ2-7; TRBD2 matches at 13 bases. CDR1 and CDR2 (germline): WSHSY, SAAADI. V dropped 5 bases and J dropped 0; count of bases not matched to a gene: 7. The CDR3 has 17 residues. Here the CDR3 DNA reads TGCGCCAGCAGTTTGACTAGCGGGGGGACCTCCTCCTACGAGCAGTACTTC. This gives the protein CASSLTSGGTSSYEQYF.